Sequencing of this TCR beta chain was carried out in a study of blood T cell repertoires in COVID-19. Study-level information: Sources were T cells, B-cell-depleted T cells, or PBMCs; the material itself was cDNA or gDNA.

The protocol was immunoSEQ multiplex PCR, while the TCRdb copy is restricted to in-frame clones and leaves out a portion. The sample carries roughly 130,000 clones, around nine tenths recorded once. The CDR3 is made up of 15 amino acids. Per the germline V gene, CDR1 is WNHNN and CDR2 is SYGVQD (reference sequence). Trimming at V came to 5 bases and at J to 6 bases, leaving 6 bases not matched to a gene. V is TRBV10-1 and J is TRBJ2-1; TRBD1 matches at 11 bases. Material for sequencing was peripheral blood. This TCR came from a man in his 60s with active or convalescent COVID-19. DNA of the CDR3: TGCGCCAGCAGTACTCGGACAGGGGGCATCAATGAGCAGTTCTTC. Encoded protein: CASSTRTGGINEQFF.